This entry lists 27 T cell receptor beta chains sequenced from one sample in a study of blood T cell repertoires in COVID-19. TCRdb's copy holds only in-frame clones and misses some; the assay was immunoSEQ multiplex PCR. The sample records more than 150,000 clones, 82% being singletons. Input material: peripheral blood. The receptors stem from a woman in her twenties or thirties with acute or convalescent COVID-19.

V usage is TRBV13 and J usage is TRBJ1-3; D ambiguous. Germline V gene lookup returns CDR1 PRHDT and CDR2 FYEKMQ (reference sequence). This CDR3 region has 16 residues. V was trimmed by 5 bases and J by 0 bases, leaving 14 bases between them. The DNA of the CDR3 is TGTGCCAGCAGCATACAGAGGGCCTACTCTGGAAACACCATATATTTT. Residues: CASSIQRAYSGNTIYF. Combining the CDR3 with reference TRBV13 and TRBJ1-3 gives the whole variable domain AAGVIQSPRHLIKEKRETATLKCYPIPRHDTVYWYQQGPGQDPQFLISFYEKMQSDKGSIPDRFSAQQFSDYHSELNMSSLELGDSALYFCASSIQRAYSGNTIYFGEGSWLTVV.

The V and J genes are TRBV4-2 and TRBJ1-2, with a weak D call TRBD1 (6 bases). CDR3 length: 14 amino acids. Germline-derived CDR1 and CDR2 are LGHNA and YNFKEQ. V dropped 0 bases and J dropped 6 bases, with 11 bases sitting between them. The CDR3 sequence is CASSQDQGRDGYTF. The DNA for the CDR3 is TGTGCCAGCAGCCAAGACCAGGGGCGTGATGGCTACACCTTC.

The chain combines TRBV7-6 with TRBJ1-1; weak D call: TRBD1 (6 bases). Per the germline V gene, CDR1 is SGHVS and CDR2 is FNYEAQ. V lost 0 bases and J 1 base, leaving 9 bases between the germline ends. CDR3 length equals 15 residues. In nucleotides, the CDR3 is TGTGCCAGCAGCTTAGCAGGACAGCCGAACACTGAAGCTTTCTTT. Translating it yields CASSLAGQPNTEAFF.

The chain couples TRBV6-4 to TRBJ1-6; D remains ambiguous. Germline values: CDR1 MRHNA, CDR2 SNTAGT. This CDR3 comprises 13 residues. V lost 6 bases, J lost 9 bases, and 12 bases lay in between. The CDR3 protein is CASSEAPGSPLHF. CDR3 sequence (DNA): TGTGCCAGCAGCGAGGCACCGGGTTCACCCCTCCACTTT.

CDR3 nucleotide sequence: TGTGCCAGCAGTCGAGAATCCGAAACGACTGAAGCTTTCTTT. Amino acid sequence: CASSRESETTEAFF. The chain carries TRBV5-4 and TRBJ1-1; no clear D gene. The CDR3 contains 14 residues. V gave up 5 bases and J gave up 5 bases, with 16 bases separating them. In germline, CDR1 is SGHNT, CDR2 YYREEE (reference sequence).

This rearrangement joins TRBV11-2 to TRBJ2-5; the match to TRBD2 covers 13 bases. V gave up 3 bases and J gave up 4 bases; unmatched junction bases: 5. The CDR3 covers 16 residues. The germline gives CDR1 SGHAT, CDR2 FQNNGV. CDR3 in DNA: TGTGCCAGCAGCTTCGGACTAGCGGGAGCCCCAGAGACCCAGTACTTC. It codes for CASSFGLAGAPETQYF.

The chain carries TRBV6-5 and TRBJ2-7, with D maybe TRBD2 (5 bases). This CDR3 has 13 amino acids. Trimming cost V 10 bases and J 4 bases, with 17 bases left between them. Germline V CDR1 and CDR2: MNHEY, SVGAGI. The CDR3: CATYRRTSYEQYF. The CDR3, as DNA: TGTGCCACCTACCGGCGGACTTCATACGAGCAGTACTTC.

In its sample, this clone was seen a few times. The chain links TRBV9 to TRBJ1-1; D unclear. Germline loops: CDR1 SGDLS, CDR2 YYNGEE. Trimming removed 0 bases at V and 1 base at J, with 10 bases between. The CDR3 totals 15 residues. CDR3 protein: CASSVVVAENTEAFF. The CDR3 DNA reads TGTGCCAGCAGCGTAGTGGTAGCGGAGAACACTGAAGCTTTCTTT. Full variable domain (remainder filled in from reference TRBV9 and TRBJ1-1): DSGVTQTPKHLITATGQRVTLRCSPRSGDLSVYWYQQSLDQGLQFLIQYYNGEERAKGNILERFSAQQFPDLHSELNLSSLELGDSALYFCASSVVVAENTEAFFGQGTRLTVV.

The chain is built from TRBV5-1 and TRBJ2-1; 12 bases are a match to TRBD1. Germline CDR1 reads SGHRS; CDR2 reads YFSETQ. The J segment lost 4 bases and the V segment lost 2 bases, leaving 7 bases of the junction unmatched. This CDR3 has 17 residues. This CDR3 is CASSFGGTGGGYNEQFF. The CDR3 nucleotides read TGCGCCAGCAGCTTTGGAGGGACAGGGGGCGGGTACAATGAGCAGTTCTTC.

The chain has TRBV6-5 and TRBJ2-7; 9 nucleotides agree with TRBD1. Per germline, CDR1 MNHEY and CDR2 SVGAGI. V was pared by 6 bases and J by 6 bases, with 9 bases of the junction left unmatched. This CDR3 comprises 14 residues. Written as DNA, the CDR3 is TGTGCCAGCAGAACGACAGGGGGTCGCGGCGAGCAGTACTTC. It translates to CASRTTGGRGEQYF.

V gene TRBV6-6 combines with J gene TRBJ2-7, with 13 bases aligning to TRBD2. The CDR3 consists of 16 residues. The germline V gene encodes CDR1 MNHNY and CDR2 SVGAGI (reference sequence). The ends lost 6 bases at V and 3 bases at J; junction bases unmatched: 8. DNA of the CDR3: TGTGCCAGCAGGGAATTCGGGACTAGCGGGATCTACGAGCAGTACTTC. It translates to CASREFGTSGIYEQYF.

The V gene is TRBV19, the J gene TRBJ2-7, with a weak D call TRBD1 (6 bases). Germline V gene data show CDR1 as LNHDA and CDR2 as SQIVND (reference sequence). The CDR3 runs 12 residues. Deletions cut 5 bases from V and 3 bases from J, with 8 bases between. CDR3 region: CASSDRYYEQYF. The DNA of the CDR3 is TGTGCCAGTAGTGACAGGTACTACGAGCAGTACTTC.

About this clone: At the DNA level, this CDR3 is encoded by other sequences in the same sample as well. The chain employs TRBV29-1 and TRBJ2-1; the D is unclear. The CDR3 consists of 10 residues. CDR1 and CDR2 from the germline V gene are SQVTM and ANQGSEA. V lost 4 bases, J lost 7 bases, and 5 bases lay in between. CDR3 residues: CSVARNEQFF. The CDR3 DNA sequence: TGCAGCGTTGCCCGGAATGAGCAGTTCTTC.

The gene calls are TRBV29-1 and TRBJ2-3; 12 nucleotides match TRBD2. CDR3 length: 15 residues. Trimming cost V 6 bases and J 2 bases; bases outside gene matches: 6. Germline V CDR1 and CDR2: SQVTM, ANQGSEA. For the CDR3, the DNA is TGCAGCGTCCCGACTAGCGGGAGCCCCACAGATACGCAGTATTTT. It is translated as CSVPTSGSPTDTQYF.

The rearrangement links TRBV6-5 to TRBJ2-5, with 7 nucleotides matching TRBD2. With V trimmed by 9 bases and J by 4 bases, 14 bases remained unmatched. Looked up from germline, CDR1 is MNHEY and CDR2 is SVGAGI. CDR3 length: 15 amino acids. The CDR3 nucleotides read TGTGCCAGTCGTAGCGGGCCTATACTATTAGAGACCCAGTACTTC. Protein product: CASRSGPILLETQYF.

The gene calls are TRBV7-2 and TRBJ2-3; no clear D gene. The germline gives CDR1 SGHTA, CDR2 FQGNSA. V was trimmed by 1 base and J by 2 bases, leaving 7 bases between them. This CDR3 has 14 amino acids. CDR3 sequence (DNA): TGTGCCAGCAGCTTAGACAAAAACACAGATACGCAGTATTTT. Protein product: CASSLDKNTDTQYF.

The chain uses TRBV7-8 and TRBJ2-2; TRBD1 agrees at 7 bases. This CDR3 has 13 amino acids. V trimming: 6 bases; J trimming: 4 bases; junction bases outside the gene matches: 2. Looked up from germline, CDR1 is SGHVS and CDR2 is FQNEAQ. CDR3 bases: TGTGCCAGCAGTCGACAGGGCACCGGGGAGCTGTTTTTT. Encoded protein: CASSRQGTGELFF.

CDR3 sequence (DNA): TGTGCCAGCAGCTTACAGGGTGCAACTAATGAAAAACTGTTTTTT. Translated: CASSLQGATNEKLFF. The gene calls are TRBV7-2 and TRBJ1-4, with D maybe TRBD1 (5 bases). Trimming left V 2 bases short and J 0 bases short, with 7 bases between. Germline loops: CDR1 SGHTA, CDR2 FQGNSA. The CDR3 has 15 amino acids.

The chain is built from TRBV24-1 and TRBJ1-5; weak D call: TRBD1 (6 bases). This CDR3 contains 14 residues. CDR1 is KGHDR and CDR2 is SFDVKD in the germline V gene. V lost 3 bases and J lost 6, with 11 bases in between. In DNA form, the CDR3 reads TGTGCCACCAGTGATCACAGGGTAGCTCAGCCCCAGCATTTT. Amino acids: CATSDHRVAQPQHF.

This chain connects TRBV3-1 (or the pseudogene TRBV3-2) to TRBJ2-4; TRBD2 aligns across 9 bases. The trim removed 6 bases at V and 4 bases at J, leaving 10 bases unmatched. Germline V CDR1 and CDR2: LGHDT, YNNKEL (reference sequence). The CDR3 consists of 16 residues. The CDR3, as DNA: TGTGCCAGCAGTCGTACATCTAGCGGGGTGAAAAACATTCAGTACTTC. Protein product: CASSRTSSGVKNIQYF.

The V gene is TRBV5-1, the J gene TRBJ1-2; no reliable D call. The CDR3 spans 13 residues. The V and J ends lost 2 bases and 4 bases respectively, with 9 bases between them. CDR1 is SGHRS and CDR2 is YFSETQ in the germline V gene. The CDR3 here is CASSLEGFYGYTF. For the CDR3, the DNA is TGCGCCAGCAGCTTAGAGGGCTTCTATGGCTACACCTTC.

This sequence joins TRBV12-3 or TRBV12-4 and TRBJ1-5; weak D call: TRBD1 (5 bases). Trimming removed 5 bases from V and 11 bases from J, with 13 bases in between. This CDR3 region has 12 residues. CDR3 protein: CASSLSGGAQHF. In DNA, the CDR3 is TGTGCCAGCAGTCTTTCGGGGGGGGCCCAGCATTTT.

The J gene is TRBJ2-7, the V gene TRBV12-3 or TRBV12-4; 10 bases line up with TRBD2. CDR3 length: 13 amino acids. Unmatched junction bases numbered 4, after V lost 6 bases and J lost 5 bases. The chain's CDR3 is CASRLAGQNEQYF. The DNA of the CDR3 is TGTGCCAGCAGACTAGCGGGACAAAACGAGCAGTACTTC.

The chain employs TRBV27 and TRBJ2-5; 10 bases fit TRBD2. This CDR3 has 16 residues. CDR1 MNHEY and CDR2 SMNVEV come from the germline V gene (reference sequence). With 2 bases clipped from V and 5 bases from J, the junction kept 8 bases outside the gene matches. This chain's CDR3 is CASSLSTSGDWETQYF. The CDR3 nucleotides read TGTGCCAGCAGTTTAAGTACTAGCGGGGACTGGGAGACCCAGTACTTC.

This clone was counted between two and nine times. The chain links TRBV4-2 to TRBJ2-2; possibly TRBD2 for D (5 bases). The CDR3 is made up of 16 amino acids. Germline assignment: CDR1 LGHNA and CDR2 YNFKEQ. The germline V and J ends were trimmed by 1 base and 5 bases, with 14 bases remaining between them. This CDR3 is CASSQGQAGGTGELFF. CDR3 DNA sequence: TGTGCCAGCAGCCAAGGCCAGGCGGGTGGGACCGGGGAGCTGTTTTTT.

CDR3 DNA sequence: TGTGCCAGCCAGGGGGTGGGGTCGGGCAATCAGCCCCAGCATTTT. Translated: CASQGVGSGNQPQHF. The rearrangement joins TRBV25-1 to TRBJ1-5; TRBD1 aligns across 7 bases. CDR3 length: 15 amino acids. Germline CDR1 is MGHDK and CDR2 is SYGVNS. Trimming at V came to 8 bases and at J to 2 bases, leaving 9 bases not matched to a gene.

There are a few counts of this clone. The genes are TRBV19 and TRBJ1-3; 9 positions agree with TRBD1. The CDR3 contains 16 residues. The junction had 7 bases not matched to a gene; V was cut back by 7 bases and J by 0 bases. From germline, CDR1 is LNHDA and CDR2 SQIVND (reference sequence). The CDR3 protein is CASTLGTGSSGNTIYF. The DNA for the CDR3 is TGTGCCAGTACCCTCGGGACAGGGAGCTCTGGAAACACCATATATTTT.